A selection of T cell receptor beta chains follows, all from one sample in a study of shared clonotypes between healthy human individuals. Only in-frame clones appear in the TCRdb table, and some are missing; sequencing was by immunoSEQ multiplex PCR. Of about 2 million clones in the sample, 85% to 95% are singletons; the top ten hold around 1.2%. Input material: naive CD8+ T cells sorted from blood. These receptors came from a man younger than 35 in good health. CDR3s include the opening cysteine and the closing phenylalanine or tryptophan. Each record gives: V gene, J gene, CDR3 protein.

v_gene: TRBV7-9
j_gene: TRBJ1-1
CDR3aa: CASSSNRVGNTEAFF

v_gene: TRBV25-1
j_gene: TRBJ2-3
CDR3aa: CASSLELGDTQYF

v_gene: TRBV11-2
j_gene: TRBJ2-7
CDR3aa: CASSPPGQGYEQYF

v_gene: TRBV7-2
j_gene: TRBJ2-7
CDR3aa: CASSTYRDFEQYF

v_gene: TRBV6-5
j_gene: TRBJ2-1
CDR3aa: CASSYSGGTYNEQFF

v_gene: TRBV28
j_gene: TRBJ1-2
CDR3aa: CASSTDYLYGYTF

v_gene: TRBV4-3
j_gene: TRBJ1-1
CDR3aa: CASSQGNVEAFF

v_gene: TRBV19
j_gene: TRBJ2-7
CDR3aa: CASSIFLGSNYEQYF

v_gene: TRBV21-1
j_gene: TRBJ1-6
CDR3aa: CASSKVVTYNSPLHF

v_gene: TRBV5-4
j_gene: TRBJ1-3
CDR3aa: CASSWDSSGNTIYF

v_gene: TRBV30
j_gene: TRBJ2-7
CDR3aa: CAWSVGQFSSYEQYF

v_gene: TRBV30
j_gene: TRBJ1-3
CDR3aa: CAWSEGQGVISYSGNTIYF

v_gene: TRBV19
j_gene: TRBJ2-2
CDR3aa: CASSPWNTGELFF

v_gene: TRBV19
j_gene: TRBJ1-5
CDR3aa: CASSIRDSNQPQHF